Detailed here is one T cell receptor (beta chain). The junction had 7 bases not matched to a gene; V was cut back by 3 bases and J by 3 bases. CDR1 and CDR2 from the germline V gene are SGHVS and FNYEAQ. The CDR3 totals 16 residues. Treatment denoted: randomized to nivolumab then ipilimumab (arm A) or the reverse (arm B). This table comes from immunoSEQ multiplex PCR, and its TCRdb copy is limited to in-frame clones, with some not included. The sample has some 19,000 clones, under 80% seen once. The data belong to a study of sequential checkpoint blockade in melanoma. Study as a whole: Arm A got nivolumab then ipilimumab; arm B the reverse, 1:1.

The specimen was CD8+ T cells sorted from blood (inferred from file names), collected from a patient given nivolumab and ipilimumab in sequence. The rearrangement joins TRBV7-6 to TRBJ1-4, with 7 bases lining up with TRBD1. This TCR was recovered from a human donor with melanoma. The CDR3 loop is CASSFGHRGSNEKLFF. The CDR3 nucleotides read TGTGCCAGCAGCTTTGGGCACAGGGGTTCTAATGAAAAACTGTTTTTT.